This TCR beta chain was obtained from a study of T cell responses to AZD1222 COVID-19 vaccine. This table comes from immunoSEQ multiplex PCR, and its TCRdb copy is limited to in-frame clones, with some not included. This table has over 95,000 clones, around nine tenths appearing once. The CDR3 runs to 18 residues. The germline V gene has CDR1 SEHNR and CDR2 FQNEAQ (reference sequence). V dropped 5 bases and J dropped 4; count of bases not matched to a gene: 15. The clonotype was recovered from an adult in good health. Sample: peripheral blood, taken on day 0 of AZD1222 vaccination. The rearrangement uses TRBV7-9 and TRBJ1-4; TRBD1 agrees at 8 bases. Written as DNA, the CDR3 is TGTGCCAGCAGCACAGGGGGGTTTAGGCCATCCAGTAATGAAAAACTGTTTTTT. Its protein product is CASSTGGFRPSSNEKLFF. The full variable domain, with the rest looked up from reference TRBV7-9 and TRBJ1-4, is DTGVSQNPRHKITKRGQNVTFRCDPISEHNRLYWYRQTLGQGPEFLTYFQNEAQLEKSRLLSDRFSAERPKGSFSTLEIQRTEQGDSAMYLCASSTGGFRPSSNEKLFFGSGTQLSVL.